This is a list of T cell receptor beta chains from one sample in a study of cytomegalovirus exposure and HLA in healthy donors. TCRdb keeps only in-frame clones here, not all; method: immunoSEQ multiplex PCR. This sample has over 200,000 clones, with 70% to 90% found just once. Sequenced: PBMCs. Receptors were obtained from a woman aged 18-29 years in good health and CMV-seronegative. CDR3s include the opening cysteine and the closing phenylalanine or tryptophan. D genes are given only for firm matches. A row's size may be missing; if present it is once, few, many or a size class.

-	TRBV2	TRBJ2-5	TRBD2	TGTGCCAGCAAGAAGGCGGGAGTGTACCAAGAGACCCAGTACTTC	CASKKAGVYQETQYF
-	TRBV4-1	TRBJ1-2	-	TGCGCCAGCAGCCAAGTTCTGGCTGCTCCCTATGGCTACACCTTC	CASSQVLAAPYGYTF
-	TRBV4-1	TRBJ2-7	TRBD2	TGCGCCAGCAGCCAAGAACGCCTAGCGGGAGCCTACGAGCAGTACTTC	CASSQERLAGAYEQYF
-	TRBV7-3	TRBJ1-5	TRBD1	TGTGCCAGCAGCTTATACCGGGACAGGGGCGTCTGGAGCAATCAGCCCCAGCATTTT	CASSLYRDRGVWSNQPQHF
-	TRBV5-6	TRBJ1-1	TRBD1	TGTGCCAGCAGCCCTCCGGGACAGCCCCTAGGCACTGAAGCTTTCTTT	CASSPPGQPLGTEAFF
-	TRBV28	TRBJ2-7	TRBD2	TGTGCCAGCATTCCCGACCGGCTAGCGGGGCCCTACGAGCAGTACTTC	CASIPDRLAGPYEQYF
-	TRBV28	TRBJ1-5	-	TGTGCCAGCAGCGTGACAGGCCTACTTCAGCCCCAGCATTTT	CASSVTGLLQPQHF
-	TRBV25-1	TRBJ1-1	TRBD1	TGTGCCAGTAGGACAGGCGGGGAGGAAGCTTTCTTT	CASRTGGEEAFF
few	TRBV10-1	TRBJ2-2	-	TGCGCCAGCAGTGAGTCGGAAGGGGTCGGGGAGCTGTTTTTT	CASSESEGVGELFF
once	TRBV9	TRBJ2-5	TRBD2	TGTGCCAGCAGCGTAGACCCAGCGGGAGGCGTACAAGAGACCCAGTACTTC	CASSVDPAGGVQETQYF
-	TRBV4-2	TRBJ2-1	-	TGTGCCAGCAGCCAAGGAGAGAATGAGCAGTTCTTC	CASSQGENEQFF
-	TRBV10-3	TRBJ2-5	-	TGTGCCATCAGTGAATACAGGGAATCTGAGACCCAGTACTTC	CAISEYRESETQYF
-	TRBV19	TRBJ1-2	-	TGTGCCAGTAGCGAAAGCAGGGGCCGTAACTATGGCTACACCTTC	CASSESRGRNYGYTF
-	TRBV5-1	TRBJ2-1	TRBD2	TGCGCCAGCAGCTTGGCCAGCGGGAGGGCCTATGAGCAGTTCTTC	CASSLASGRAYEQFF
-	TRBV27	TRBJ1-1	-	TGTGCCAGCAGTTTCACACAGAACACTGAAGCTTTCTTT	CASSFTQNTEAFF
once	TRBV5-1	TRBJ2-3	TRBD2	TGCGCCAGCAGCTCTAGCGGGGCGATCCGCACAGATACGCAGTATTTT	CASSSSGAIRTDTQYF
-	TRBV27	TRBJ2-2	TRBD2	TGTGCCAGCAGTTTTAGCGGGAGTGAGCCCGGGGAGCTGTTTTTT	CASSFSGSEPGELFF
few	TRBV29-1	TRBJ1-1	-	TGCAGCGTTCGGGAGGGGGGAAGCGAAGCTTTCTTT	CSVREGGSEAFF
once	TRBV15	TRBJ1-3	-	TGTGCCACGCGGGCGGACCGTGACTCTGGAAACACCATATATTTT	CATRADRDSGNTIYF
-	TRBV5-1	TRBJ2-3	-	TGCGCCAGCAGCCCCGGACGAGGGTTTAGCACAGATACGCAGTATTTT	CASSPGRGFSTDTQYF
-	TRBV6-5	TRBJ1-1	-	TGTGCCAGCAGTCCTCTCACGGACAGTCACACTGAAGCTTTCTTT	CASSPLTDSHTEAFF
few	TRBV6-1	TRBJ2-7	-	TGTGCCAGCAGTCCGGCAGGGCCCTACGAGCAGTACTTC	CASSPAGPYEQYF
-	TRBV6-5	TRBJ2-7	-	TGTGCCAGCAGTTACGAAGGGGGCTACGAGCAGTACTTC	CASSYEGGYEQYF
-	TRBV5-6	TRBJ2-1	TRBD2	TGTGCCAGCAGCTTGGGACTAGCTAACAATGAGCAGTTCTTC	CASSLGLANNEQFF
-	TRBV11-3	TRBJ2-3	TRBD1	TGTGCCAGCAGTTCGACAGGGATAGATACGCAGTATTTT	CASSSTGIDTQYF
-	TRBV28	TRBJ2-2	-	TGTGCCAGCAGTTCCAGGGGTGCCCACACCGGGGAGCTGTTTTTT	CASSSRGAHTGELFF
-	TRBV14	TRBJ2-7	-	TGTGCCAGCAGCCAAGCCATCACCTACGAGCAGTACTTC	CASSQAITYEQYF
-	TRBV6-1	TRBJ2-7	TRBD2	TGTGCCAGCAGGGCGAGCGGGAGAGTCTACGAGCAGTACTTC	CASRASGRVYEQYF
-	TRBV5-1	TRBJ2-5	TRBD2	TGCGCCAGCAGCTTGAGGGGTAGCGGGAGGGGAGAGACCCAGTACTTC	CASSLRGSGRGETQYF
few	TRBV19	TRBJ2-7	-	TGTGCCAGTAGCTACTGGTTCTACGAGCAGTACTTC	CASSYWFYEQYF
-	TRBV2	TRBJ2-7	-	TGTGCCAGCAGTGAGCAGACTATGCGAAAAACCTACGAGCAGTACTTC	CASSEQTMRKTYEQYF
-	TRBV9	TRBJ2-1	TRBD2	TGTGCCAGCAGCGGTAAACGATCCCCCGGGACTAGCGGTTACAATGAGCAGTTCTTC	CASSGKRSPGTSGYNEQFF
-	TRBV15	TRBJ2-5	TRBD1	TGTGCCACCAGCACAGGCGGACAGGGGACCCAAGAGACCCAGTACTTC	CATSTGGQGTQETQYF
-	TRBV5-1	TRBJ1-1	TRBD1	TGCGCCAGCAGCTTGGAACAGGGGGCACCGAACACTGAAGCTTTCTTT	CASSLEQGAPNTEAFF
-	TRBV7-2	TRBJ1-1	-	TGTGCCAGCAGCGTCGAGGGGGATTCGAACACTGAAGCTTTCTTT	CASSVEGDSNTEAFF
-	TRBV14	TRBJ1-1	TRBD1	TGTGCCAGCAGCCAAAACAGGGGTAAGGGCACTGAAGCTTTCTTT	CASSQNRGKGTEAFF
-	TRBV7-6	TRBJ2-3	TRBD1	TGTGCCAGCAGCTTAGATATGGGACAGGGTTTGGATACGCAGTATTTT	CASSLDMGQGLDTQYF
-	TRBV19	TRBJ1-1	TRBD1	TGTGCCAGTAGTATCTCCAGGGGGTACACTGAAGCTTTCTTT	CASSISRGYTEAFF
-	TRBV15	TRBJ1-4	-	TGTGCCACGACCAACCGGGGTAATGAAAAACTGTTTTTT	CATTNRGNEKLFF
-	TRBV11-2	TRBJ2-3	TRBD2	TGTGCCAGCAGCCGGACTAGCGGGATACCCACAGATACGCAGTATTTT	CASSRTSGIPTDTQYF
once	TRBV9	TRBJ1-2	-	TGTGCCAGCAGCCCAGGGGCGATGGTATATGGCTACACCTTC	CASSPGAMVYGYTF
-	TRBV5-4	TRBJ2-7	-	TGTGCCAGCAGCTTGCAGGGGATCTACGAGCAGTACTTC	CASSLQGIYEQYF
once	TRBV5-6	TRBJ2-3	TRBD1	TGTGCCAGCAGCACAACAGGGGGCGGCACAGATACGCAGTATTTT	CASSTTGGGTDTQYF
-	TRBV6-1	TRBJ1-2	-	TGTGCCAGCAGTGAAGGACTGCTGGTCTATGGCTACACCTTC	CASSEGLLVYGYTF